The rows below give T cell receptor beta chains drawn from one sample of a study of radiation and T cells in renal cell carcinoma. The table came from immunoSEQ multiplex PCR; TCRdb's copy has only in-frame clones and leaves some out. The sample holds around 140,000 clones, 88% seen once. Sequenced material: blood, taken from a patient whose treatment included radiotherapy and nephrectomy. The receptors were gathered from a woman in her seventies with renal cell carcinoma. CDR3s leave out the opening cysteine and the closing phenylalanine or tryptophan.

v_call: TRBV7-6
cdr3_aa: ASSEPGQGNTEAF

v_call: TRBV11-3
cdr3_aa: ASSLDLSGMGTGELF

v_call: TRBV15
cdr3_aa: ATSGGIYNEQF

v_call: TRBV19
cdr3_aa: ASSIPYGDTEAF

v_call: TRBV5-1
cdr3_aa: ASSLAGSSYNEQF

v_call: TRBV6-5
cdr3_aa: ASSPGTGPYEQY

v_call: TRBV6-1
cdr3_aa: ASSEGETGVNYGYT

v_call: TRBV30
cdr3_aa: AWSVGGAGAYEQY

v_call: TRBV6-1
cdr3_aa: ATYRVANTEAF

v_call: TRBV5-1
cdr3_aa: ASSPTSGGGHEQF

v_call: TRBV9
cdr3_aa: ASSHPRDSAYEQY

v_call: TRBV5-8
cdr3_aa: ASSWGQGGKTPLH

v_call: TRBV19
cdr3_aa: ASRPQFGTVGGNTIY

v_call: TRBV30
cdr3_aa: AWRTGVSYEQY

v_call: TRBV15
cdr3_aa: ATSRGMGDGYT

v_call: TRBV9
cdr3_aa: ASSVEGSNQPQH

v_call: TRBV28
cdr3_aa: ASSSSGEANYGYT

v_call: TRBV5-6
cdr3_aa: ASSFWSGSYRGEQF

v_call: TRBV19
cdr3_aa: ASTGTSYGYT

v_call: TRBV28
cdr3_aa: ASSLVQGREKLF

v_call: TRBV29-1
cdr3_aa: SVVKGPDYEQY

v_call: TRBV6-1
cdr3_aa: ASSATDTQY

v_call: TRBV5-4
cdr3_aa: ASSFDRAEAF

v_call: TRBV27
cdr3_aa: ASSLRVEGGYRDEQY

v_call: TRBV19
cdr3_aa: ASGTGAYSNQPQH

v_call: TRBV27
cdr3_aa: ASSPMSGTGGADEAF

v_call: TRBV27
cdr3_aa: ASRDAGTAYGNSPLH

v_call: TRBV13
cdr3_aa: ASGRGTGDSGNTIY

v_call: TRBV6-6
cdr3_aa: ASSYSGNGELF

v_call: TRBV27
cdr3_aa: ASTSNVPFTEAF

v_call: TRBV27
cdr3_aa: ASSPRGHTGELF

v_call: TRBV27
cdr3_aa: ASSFGRNTDTQY